The 23 T cell receptor beta chains below come from one sample, sequenced in a study of blood T cells in healthy people across ages. Then a second PCR, running about 6 to 11 cycles, was carried out with a sample-barcoded 5' primer and a J-beta primer mix. Each CDR3 protein gets one entry after TCRdb re-called the 5' RACE reads with MiXCR. The repertoire includes around 780,000 distinct CDR3 sequences, around a quarter of them detected once, and approximately 2.9% sits in the top ten. These sequences were also reported in another study, on T cells of mothers and their children.

Sequenced sample: blood. The receptor source for this set is a boy aged 5-17 years in good health.

In this sample, this clonotype turned up a few times. V and J are TRBV14 and TRBJ2-1, with TRBD2 matching over 11 bases. Trimming took 1 base from V and 9 from J; bases not matched to a gene: 2. The CDR3 runs to 14 residues. The V gene's germline CDR1 is SGHDN and CDR2 FVKESK. DNA of the CDR3: TGTGCCAGCAGCCAAGGAACTAGCGGGGGTGAGCAGTTCTTC. It encodes CASSQGTSGGEQFF.

This clonotype was counted between two and nine times. J is TRBJ2-7 and V is TRBV6-1; tentatively, D is TRBD1 (6 bases). This CDR3 has 13 residues. The germline gives CDR1 MNHNS, CDR2 SASEGT. Trimming took 0 bases from V and 6 from J, leaving 9 bases between them. In DNA form, the CDR3 reads TGTGCCAGCAGTGAAGCCGGCAGGGGCGAGCAGTACTTC. It specifies CASSEAGRGEQYF.

The chain is built from TRBV27 and TRBJ2-7; D might be TRBD2 (5 bases). Judging by the DNA end, TRBJ2-5 fits better; the J call may be wrong. Germline V CDR1 and CDR2: MNHEY, SMNVEV (reference sequence). This CDR3 is 13 amino acids long. The DNA of the CDR3 is TGTGCCACGGGATGGACTCTGGGGGAGACCCAGTACTTC. Amino acid sequence: CATGWTLGETQYF.

This clonotype occurred a few times. CDR3 residues: CSAPGLKPYEQYF. For the CDR3, the DNA is TGCAGTGCCCCGGGACTAAAACCCTACGAGCAGTACTTC. The J gene is TRBJ2-5, the V gene TRBV20-1, with 7 bases aligning to TRBD2. The J call may be in error: the DNA end matches TRBJ2-7 better. There are 13 residues in the CDR3. In germline, CDR1 is DFQATT, CDR2 SNEGSKA (reference sequence).

The chain employs TRBV20-1 and TRBJ2-1; 9 positions agree with TRBD2. The V and J ends lost 3 bases and 1 base, in that order; junction bases with no gene match: 10. The CDR3 contains 17 residues. CDR1 is DFQATT and CDR2 is SNEGSKA in the germline V gene (reference sequence). The DNA of the CDR3 is TGCAGTGCTAGTCAGCGGGGGGCGACTAGTTCCTACAATGAGCAGTTCTTC. Translated, it gives CSASQRGATSSYNEQFF.

In the case of this clonotype: One end of the junction fails to match germline, which may point to a read error. V gene TRBV25-1 combines with J gene TRBJ1-1; 8 bases line up with TRBD1. Germline lookup yields CDR1 MGHDK and CDR2 SYGVNS. The CDR3 totals 14 residues. As DNA, the CDR3 is TGTGCCAGCAGGATACAGGGGGGAGCCACTGAAGCCTTCTTT. Amino acids: CASRIQGGATEAFF.

This clonotype was seen only a few times. The rearrangement links TRBV5-1 to TRBJ1-6; 8 bases fit TRBD1. From germline, CDR1 is SGHRS and CDR2 YFSETQ. The length of the CDR3 is 14 residues. With V trimmed by 4 bases and J by 10 bases, 7 bases remained unmatched. The CDR3 bases are TGCGCCAGCAGCCTAGGGACAGGAAAATCACCCCTCCACTTT. This gives the protein CASSLGTGKSPLHF.

This clonotype was counted between two and nine times. J is TRBJ2-3 and V is TRBV5-1; TRBD2 is a possible D gene (6 bases). The CDR3 covers 16 residues. Germline-derived CDR1 and CDR2 are SGHRS and YFSETQ. Trimming removed 2 bases at V and 4 bases at J, with 17 bases between. The DNA of the CDR3 is TGCGCCAGCAGCTTTAACCGGCGGGGCGTCCCAGATACGCAGTATTTT. Translating it yields CASSFNRRGVPDTQYF.

This clonotype turned up a few times. The chain is built from TRBV13 and TRBJ2-5; 14 nucleotides agree with TRBD2. Germline V gene data show CDR1 as PRHDT and CDR2 as FYEKMQ (reference sequence). The trim removed 4 bases at V and 7 bases at J, leaving 5 bases unmatched. The CDR3 contains 15 residues. The DNA for the CDR3 is TGTGCCAGCAGCTCGGGACTAGCGGGGGCTAGGACCCAGTACTTC. Amino acids: CASSSGLAGARTQYF.

V is TRBV10-3 and J is TRBJ2-5; the match to TRBD1 covers 7 bases. With the DNA end fitting TRBJ2-7 better, the J assignment may be wrong. CDR3 length: 13 residues. CDR1 ENHRY and CDR2 SYGVKD come from the germline V gene. CDR3 nucleotide sequence: TGTGCCATCGGCCGCGACAGGGATAACGAGCAGTACTTC. Protein: CAIGRDRDNEQYF.

The chain is built from TRBV5-1 and TRBJ1-4, with 8 bases aligning to TRBD1. CDR3 length equals 14 residues. J lost 3 bases, V lost 6 bases, and 4 bases had no gene match. Germline V CDR1 and CDR2: SGHRS, YFSETQ. The CDR3 region has the DNA TGCGCCAGCACCGGGGACAGGCCTAATGAAAAACTGTTTTTT. Encoded protein: CASTGDRPNEKLFF.

This chain connects TRBV5-1 to TRBJ2-7, with 11 bases lining up with TRBD1. The germline CDR1 and CDR2 sequences are SGHRS and YFSETQ. The CDR3 is 14 amino acids. V lost 4 bases, J lost 6 bases, and 6 bases stayed unmatched. The CDR3 DNA reads TGCGCCAGCAGCACGGGACAGGGGGGGCGCGAGCAGTACTTC. Translation: CASSTGQGGREQYF.

The rearrangement links TRBV3-1 to TRBJ2-3; perhaps TRBD2 as D (7 bases). CDR1 is LGHDT and CDR2 is YNNKEL in the germline V gene (reference sequence). The CDR3 has 15 residues. V was shortened by 4 bases and J by 1 base, with 12 bases between the two germline ends. For the CDR3, the DNA is TGTGCCAGCAGCCGGGGAGGGGGGGGCACAGATACGCAGTATTTT. Its translation is CASSRGGGGTDTQYF.

This clonotype has only a few counts. V gene TRBV5-1 combines with J gene TRBJ1-2; 11 nucleotides agree with TRBD1. The CDR3 consists of 16 residues. CDR1 and CDR2 from the germline V gene are SGHRS and YFSETQ. V gave up 3 bases and J gave up 3 bases; unmatched junction bases: 7. For the CDR3, the DNA is TGCGCCAGCAGCTCTACAGGGGACAGGGGGGACTATGGCTACACCTTC. Translated, it gives CASSSTGDRGDYGYTF.

This clonotype was counted a few times. The V and J genes are TRBV6-5 and TRBJ1-1; no definite D call. The germline V and J ends were trimmed by 2 bases and 5 bases, with 12 bases remaining between them. CDR1 is MNHEY and CDR2 is SVGAGI in the germline V gene. This CDR3 is built from 14 residues. This chain's CDR3 is CASSYRVLATEAFF. The CDR3 nucleotides are TGTGCCAGCAGTTACAGGGTCCTTGCAACTGAAGCTTTCTTT.

This chain uses TRBV29-1 with TRBJ2-5, with 8 bases fitting TRBD1. This CDR3 region has 12 residues. Germline V lookup: CDR1 SQVTM, CDR2 ANQGSEA. The CDR3 spells CSSRTGQETQYF. DNA for the CDR3: TGCAGTTCTCGGACAGGGCAAGAGACCCAGTACTTC.

The chain combines TRBV5-1 with TRBJ1-2; 8 nucleotides agree with TRBD1. This CDR3 contains 15 residues. V was clipped by 1 base and J by 7 bases; unmatched bases: 9. Germline-derived CDR1 and CDR2 are SGHRS and YFSETQ. CDR3 nucleotides: TGCGCCAGCAGCTTGTTGGGACAGGTATCGATTGGCTACACCTTC. This sequence encodes CASSLLGQVSIGYTF.

This clonotype has only a few counts. V is TRBV7-2 and J is TRBJ2-1; D possibly matches TRBD1 or TRBD2 (5 bases each). Germline CDR1 reads SGHTA; CDR2 reads FQGNSA. This CDR3 is 13 amino acids long. Trimming cost V 4 bases and J 7 bases, with 11 bases left between them. In DNA form, the CDR3 reads TGTGCCAGCAGCTCGGGACCTCTTAATGAGCAGTTCTTC. It yields the protein CASSSGPLNEQFF.

The V gene is TRBV7-8, the J gene TRBJ1-6; possible D gene TRBD1, 5 bases. The CDR3 has 14 amino acids. V was clipped by 0 bases and J by 10 bases, with 10 bases between them. The germline V gene has CDR1 SGHVS and CDR2 FQNEAQ. The CDR3 loop reads CASSLAGDGSPLHF. CDR3 DNA sequence: TGTGCCAGCAGCTTAGCAGGGGACGGCTCACCCCTCCACTTT.

In its sample, this clonotype was seen a few times. The J gene is TRBJ2-6, the V gene TRBV7-3; D gene ambiguous. Deletions cut 5 bases from V and 0 bases from J, with 14 bases between. Germline CDR1 is SGHTA and CDR2 is FQGTGA. This CDR3 region has 17 residues. The CDR3 protein is CASSPQPQSSGANVLTF. In DNA, the CDR3 is TGTGCCAGCAGCCCACAACCCCAGTCCTCTGGGGCCAACGTCCTGACTTTC. Filled out from reference TRBV7-3 and TRBJ2-6, the complete variable domain reads GAGVSQTPSNKVTEKGKYVELRCDPISGHTALYWYRQSLGQGPEFLIYFQGTGAADDSGLPNDRFFAVRPEGSVSTLKIQRTERGDSAVYLCASSPQPQSSGANVLTFGAGSRLTVL.

This clonotype was recorded a few times. This chain joins TRBV2 and TRBJ1-1; D is unclear. With 9 bases removed from V and 0 bases from J, the gap between germline ends came to 11 bases. The CDR3 is made up of 13 amino acids. Germline V gives CDR1 SNHLY, CDR2 FYNNEI. CDR3 residues: CASRTEMNTEAFF. The CDR3 nucleotides are TGTGCCAGTCGGACCGAAATGAACACTGAAGCTTTCTTT. Full variable domain (remainder filled in from reference TRBV2 and TRBJ1-1): EPEVTQTPSHQVTQMGQEVILRCVPISNHLYFYWYRQILGQKVEFLVSFYNNEISEKSEIFDDQFSVERPDGSNFTLKIRSTKLEDSAMYFCASRTEMNTEAFFGQGTRLTVV.

The chain is built from TRBV5-1 and TRBJ2-6; weak D call: TRBD1 (5 bases). The CDR3 spans 18 residues. The V gene's germline CDR1 is SGHRS and CDR2 YFSETQ. Trimming removed 2 bases from V and 0 bases from J, with 15 bases in between. CDR3 sequence (DNA): TGCGCCAGCAGCTTAACGACAGACACCATCTCTGGGGCCAACGTCCTGACTTTC. This translates into CASSLTTDTISGANVLTF.

This clonotype turned up a few times. The V gene is TRBV7-6, the J gene TRBJ2-5; D remains unclear. The germline V gene has CDR1 SGHVS and CDR2 FNYEAQ. V was pared by 5 bases and J by 4 bases, with 14 bases between. CDR3 length equals 14 residues. CDR3 in amino acids: CASSPPATGETQYF. CDR3 DNA: TGTGCCAGCAGCCCGCCAGCCACGGGAGAGACCCAGTACTTC. Complete variable domain (other parts from reference TRBV7-6 and TRBJ2-5): GAGVSQSPRYKVTKRGQDVALRCDPISGHVSLYWYRQALGQGPEFLTYFNYEAQQDKSGLPNDRFSAERPEGSISTLTIQRTEQRDSAMYRCASSPPATGETQYFGPGTRLLVL.